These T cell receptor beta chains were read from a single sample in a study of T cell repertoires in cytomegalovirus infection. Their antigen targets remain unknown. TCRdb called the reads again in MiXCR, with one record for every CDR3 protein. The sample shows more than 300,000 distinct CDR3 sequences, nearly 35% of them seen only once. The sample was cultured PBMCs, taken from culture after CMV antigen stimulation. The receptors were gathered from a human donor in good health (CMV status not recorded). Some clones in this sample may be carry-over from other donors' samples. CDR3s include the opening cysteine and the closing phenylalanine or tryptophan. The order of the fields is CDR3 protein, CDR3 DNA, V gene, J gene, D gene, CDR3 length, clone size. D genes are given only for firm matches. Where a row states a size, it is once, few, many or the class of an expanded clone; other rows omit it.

cdr3_aa: CASTTSGRPLNEQFF
cdr3_nt: TGTGCCAGCACCACTAGCGGGAGGCCGCTCAATGAGCAGTTCTTC
v_call: TRBV2
j_call: TRBJ2-1
d_call: TRBD2
cdr3_length: 15
clone_size: .

cdr3_aa: CAISEFREQYF
cdr3_nt: TGTGCCATCAGTGAGTTCCGCGAGCAGTACTTC
v_call: TRBV10-3
j_call: TRBJ2-7
d_call: .
cdr3_length: 11
clone_size: .

cdr3_aa: CAISEGITEAFF
cdr3_nt: TGTGCCATCAGTGAAGGGATAACTGAAGCTTTCTTT
v_call: TRBV10-3
j_call: TRBJ1-1
d_call: .
cdr3_length: 12
clone_size: .

cdr3_aa: CASGEGAYSPLHF
cdr3_nt: TGTGCCAGCGGAGAGGGGGCATATTCACCCCTCCACTTT
v_call: TRBV6-5
j_call: TRBJ1-6
d_call: TRBD1
cdr3_length: 13
clone_size: few

cdr3_aa: CASSLARQTNTEAFF
cdr3_nt: TGTGCCAGCAGCTTAGCCAGACAGACGAACACTGAAGCTTTCTTT
v_call: TRBV7-9
j_call: TRBJ1-1
d_call: .
cdr3_length: 15
clone_size: .

cdr3_aa: CASSPGTPETQYF
cdr3_nt: TGTGCCAGCAGTCCGGGGACTCCCGAGACCCAGTACTTC
v_call: TRBV12-3/TRBV12-4
j_call: TRBJ2-5
d_call: .
cdr3_length: 13
clone_size: .

cdr3_aa: CASSPLEGQENGGELSF
cdr3_nt: TGTGCCAGCAGTCCCTTGGAGGGACAAGAGAACGGCGGGGAGCTGTCTTTT
v_call: TRBV11-2
j_call: TRBJ2-2
d_call: .
cdr3_length: 17
clone_size: .

cdr3_aa: CASAEDSQETQYF
cdr3_nt: TGTGCCAGCGCAGAGGACAGCCAAGAGACCCAGTACTTC
v_call: TRBV28
j_call: TRBJ2-5
d_call: .
cdr3_length: 13
clone_size: .

cdr3_aa: CASSQARTAKNIQYF
cdr3_nt: TGCGCCAGCAGCCAAGCAAGAACGGCCAAAAACATTCAGTACTTC
v_call: TRBV4-1
j_call: TRBJ2-4
d_call: .
cdr3_length: 15
clone_size: .

cdr3_aa: CASSDVRGYSPLHF
cdr3_nt: TGTGCCAGCAGTGATGTCCGGGGGTATTCACCCCTCCACTTT
v_call: TRBV6-1
j_call: TRBJ1-6
d_call: .
cdr3_length: 14
clone_size: .

cdr3_aa: CASRREAGNQPQHF
cdr3_nt: TGTGCCAGCAGACGCGAGGCGGGGAATCAGCCCCAGCATTTT
v_call: TRBV7-2
j_call: TRBJ1-5
d_call: .
cdr3_length: 14
clone_size: many

cdr3_aa: CASSEGLAEETQYF
cdr3_nt: TGTGCCAGCAGTGAAGGACTAGCGGAAGAGACCCAGTACTTC
v_call: TRBV2
j_call: TRBJ2-5
d_call: TRBD2
cdr3_length: 14
clone_size: .

cdr3_aa: CSARDGGSEAFF
cdr3_nt: TGCAGTGCTAGAGATGGGGGGAGTGAAGCTTTCTTT
v_call: TRBV20-1
j_call: TRBJ1-1
d_call: .
cdr3_length: 12
clone_size: few

cdr3_aa: CSARGTLVSTDTQYF
cdr3_nt: TGCAGTGCTAGGGGAACTCTAGTATCTACAGATACGCAGTATTTT
v_call: TRBV20-1
j_call: TRBJ2-3
d_call: .
cdr3_length: 15
clone_size: .

cdr3_aa: CASSTSTSGRPETQYF
cdr3_nt: TGCGCCAGCAGCACTTCGACTAGCGGGAGGCCGGAGACCCAGTACTTC
v_call: TRBV5-1
j_call: TRBJ2-5
d_call: TRBD2
cdr3_length: 16
clone_size: few

cdr3_aa: CASSLGRNNYGYTF
cdr3_nt: TGTGCCAGCAGTTTGGGCAGGAATAACTATGGCTACACCTTC
v_call: TRBV28
j_call: TRBJ1-2
d_call: .
cdr3_length: 14
clone_size: .

cdr3_aa: CSASQGISGNTIYF
cdr3_nt: TGCAGTGCTAGCCAGGGGATCTCTGGAAACACCATATATTTT
v_call: TRBV20-1
j_call: TRBJ1-3
d_call: .
cdr3_length: 14
clone_size: .

cdr3_aa: CASSTQGGETQYF
cdr3_nt: TGTGCCAGCAGCACACAGGGGGGAGAGACCCAGTACTTC
v_call: TRBV7-2
j_call: TRBJ2-5
d_call: TRBD1
cdr3_length: 13
clone_size: .

cdr3_aa: CASSLKGGATNYGYTF
cdr3_nt: TGTGCCAGCAGTTTAAAAGGGGGTGCGACTAACTATGGCTACACCTTC
v_call: TRBV27
j_call: TRBJ1-2
d_call: .
cdr3_length: 16
clone_size: .

cdr3_aa: CSVDPGFKQGAHFYGYTF
cdr3_nt: TGCAGCGTCGATCCTGGATTCAAACAGGGGGCCCATTTCTATGGCTACACCTTC
v_call: TRBV29-1
j_call: TRBJ1-2
d_call: TRBD1
cdr3_length: 18
clone_size: many

cdr3_aa: CASSQGTRLRTQYF
cdr3_nt: TGTGCCAGCAGCCAAGGGACTAGACTTAGGACCCAGTACTTC
v_call: TRBV14
j_call: TRBJ2-5
d_call: TRBD2
cdr3_length: 14
clone_size: .

cdr3_aa: CASSLVHGKGDNEQFF
cdr3_nt: TGTGCCAGCAGCTTAGTTCACGGGAAGGGGGACAATGAGCAGTTCTTC
v_call: TRBV7-2
j_call: TRBJ2-1
d_call: .
cdr3_length: 16
clone_size: few